This T cell receptor (beta chain) was identified during a study of T-cell memory formation after mild COVID-19. Overall study findings and caveats: Clones contracting across day 15 to 85 had a balanced CD4/CD8 profile; later expanding clones leaned CD4+. CD4+ clones that contracted lay mainly in CM and EM; CD8+ ones lay in EMRA.

Many counts were recorded for this clonotype. The antigen remains unidentified. Trimming shortened V by 4 bases and J by 5 bases, and 21 bases separated the two germline ends. This CDR3 contains 16 residues. Germline CDR1 and CDR2: SGHNT and YYREEE (reference sequence). MiXCR was run by TCRdb on the 5' RACE reads, yielding one entry per CDR3 protein. The table lists about 250,000 distinct CDR3 sequences, approximately 15% of them singletons. The sequenced sample consisted of PBMCs or a T cell subset sorted from them (not recorded which). The chain has TRBV5-4 and TRBJ1-1, with D perhaps matching TRBD1 (5 bases). This sequence was found in an adult woman who had mild COVID-19 (a few samples of this study predate the infection). Cell type and time point are not known. CDR3 in amino acids: CASSHWTSTESTEAFF. The CDR3 coding sequence is TGTGCCAGCAGCCACTGGACATCGACGGAGAGTACTGAAGCTTTCTTT.